The T cell receptor (beta chain) under discussion was sequenced for a study of cytomegalovirus exposure and HLA in healthy donors. For the study at large: Unique TCRs numbering approximately 81 million, obtained from HLA-typed donors, made up an early data release.

As for this clone: The antigen is not known.

Germline loops: CDR1 SGHNT, CDR2 YYREEE (reference sequence). The CDR3 spans 16 residues. J was trimmed by 0 bases and V by 4 bases; bases with no gene match: 5. General study results and limits: V- and J-gene trimming of TCR beta was linked (in a later analysis) to a missense DCLRE1C variant. In presence/absence analyses, roughly uniform sequencing depth across donors was assumed.

13 Jbeta primers and 60 Vbeta primers were used for the PCR. Authors' processing steps: Later reanalysis found about 78 million unique TCR beta chains, about 10 million of them shared. Sequenced by immunoSEQ multiplex PCR; TCRdb stores in-frame clones only, minus some. D and trimming were read from the DNA, whereas the V and J calls and clone size are those reported in that table. The table lists some 91,000 clones, around 76% of them singletons. The sequenced sample consisted of PBMCs. V usage is TRBV5-4 and J usage is TRBJ2-7, with TRBD2 matching over 12 bases. The clonotype comes from a man in his forties or fifties in good health and CMV-seropositive. The DNA for the CDR3 is TGTGCCAGCAGCCCGGGACTAGCGGGCGCCTCCTACGAGCAGTACTTC. Amino acid sequence: CASSPGLAGASYEQYF.